These 6 T cell receptor beta chains were sequenced from one sample in a study of blood T cell repertoires in COVID-19. The method was immunoSEQ multiplex PCR; TCRdb's version includes in-frame clones alone and lacks a portion of them. This repertoire shows hundreds of thousands of clones, around 84% found once; its top ten account for over 0.95%. The sample was peripheral blood. The receptors were gathered from a man aged 35 to 55 with acute or convalescent COVID-19.

The chain uses TRBV2 and TRBJ1-1; TRBD1 matches 7 bases. From germline, CDR1 is SNHLY and CDR2 FYNNEI. The CDR3 is 15 residues long. V shed 5 bases, J shed 2 bases, and the junction held 8 bases outside the gene matches. The CDR3 DNA is TGTGCCAGCAGTCCTCATAGACAGGGAAACACTGAAGCTTTCTTT. It translates to CASSPHRQGNTEAFF. Full variable domain (outside the CDR3, taken from reference TRBV2 and TRBJ1-1): EPEVTQTPSHQVTQMGQEVILRCVPISNHLYFYWYRQILGQKVEFLVSFYNNEISEKSEIFDDQFSVERPDGSNFTLKIRSTKLEDSAMYFCASSPHRQGNTEAFFGQGTRLTVV.

The chain has TRBV24-1 and TRBJ2-1; 9 bases align to TRBD1. Trimming removed 3 bases from V and 6 bases from J; junction bases left unmatched: 2. The CDR3 consists of 14 residues. CDR1 and CDR2 (germline): KGHDR, SFDVKD. DNA of the CDR3: TGTGCCACCAGTGATGGACAGGGGAGCAATGAGCAGTTCTTC. Translating it yields CATSDGQGSNEQFF.

The chain joins TRBV4-1 to TRBJ2-1; 11 bases line up with TRBD2. J gave up 8 bases and V 3 bases, and 9 bases lay outside the gene matches. This CDR3 contains 16 residues. The germline gives CDR1 MGHRA, CDR2 YSYEKL. The CDR3 sequence is CASSQPGLAVSDEQFF. Here the CDR3 DNA reads TGCGCCAGCAGCCAGCCGGGACTAGCGGTTTCGGATGAGCAGTTCTTC.

This clone occurred a few times. The V gene is TRBV9, the J gene TRBJ2-3, with 10 bases lining up with TRBD2. Germline V lookup: CDR1 SGDLS, CDR2 YYNGEE. CDR3 size: 18 residues. V lost 3 bases, J lost 0 bases, and 10 bases stayed unmatched. For the CDR3, the DNA is TGTGCCAGCAGCGGCCTAGCGGGGGCCACATTTAGCACAGATACGCAGTATTTT. Translation gives CASSGLAGATFSTDTQYF.

This rearrangement joins TRBV7-2 to TRBJ2-5, with 16 bases fitting TRBD2. The CDR3 sequence is 18 residues long. V lost 3 bases, J lost 5 bases, and 9 bases stayed unmatched. Looked up from germline, CDR1 is SGHTA and CDR2 is FQGNSA. CDR3 region: CASSLVGTSGGAVETQYF. CDR3 DNA: TGTGCCAGCAGCTTGGTGGGGACTAGCGGGGGGGCGGTGGAGACCCAGTACTTC.

This clone was seen once. This chain joins TRBV6-5 and TRBJ1-5; TRBD1 matches 11 bases. V lost 4 bases, J lost 6 bases, and 5 bases stayed unmatched. The CDR3 contains 15 residues. Per the germline V gene, CDR1 is MNHEY and CDR2 is SVGAGI. This chain's CDR3 is CASSSGQGAVQPQHF. In DNA, the CDR3 is TGTGCCAGCAGTTCAGGACAGGGGGCCGTTCAGCCCCAGCATTTT.